Below are 8 T cell receptor beta chains sequenced from a single sample in a study of OX40 agonist ivuxolimab in advanced cancers. Sequencing was performed with immunoSEQ multiplex PCR; in TCRdb, only in-frame clones are kept and a portion is missing. Among about 71,000 clones listed, about 90% were seen once. The starting material was CD4+ or CD8+ T cells sorted from blood, obtained in a trial of the OX40 agonist ivuxolimab. The source is an adult with an advanced solid tumor such as melanoma, head and neck, liver or kidney cancer.

The CDR3 reads CATSPLAGSGEQYF. The CDR3 DNA sequence: TGTGCCACCAGCCCCTTGGCGGGATCGGGCGAGCAGTACTTC. The V and J genes are TRBV15 and TRBJ2-7; D might be TRBD2 (6 bases). Trimming left V 5 bases short and J 6 bases short, with 17 bases between. Germline V gene data show CDR1 as LNHNV and CDR2 as YYDKDF (reference sequence). The CDR3 is made up of 14 amino acids.

V gene TRBV2 combines with J gene TRBJ2-1, with a possible D match to TRBD2 (6 bases). The CDR3 sequence is 15 residues long. Per germline, CDR1 SNHLY and CDR2 FYNNEI. V lost 4 bases and J 3 bases, leaving 13 bases between the germline ends. The CDR3 here is CASSVSGEVYNEQFF. CDR3 DNA: TGTGCCAGCAGTGTGTCGGGAGAAGTCTACAATGAGCAGTTCTTC. The complete variable domain, with remaining parts taken from reference TRBV2 and TRBJ2-1, reads EPEVTQTPSHQVTQMGQEVILRCVPISNHLYFYWYRQILGQKVEFLVSFYNNEISEKSEIFDDQFSVERPDGSNFTLKIRSTKLEDSAMYFCASSVSGEVYNEQFFGPGTRLTVL.

V is TRBV6-5 and J is TRBJ2-1; possibly TRBD1 for D (5 bases). Germline lookup yields CDR1 MNHEY and CDR2 SVGAGI. Deletions cut 2 bases from V and 4 bases from J, with 12 bases between. The CDR3 covers 15 residues. CDR3 protein: CASSYGADVYNEQFF. In DNA, the CDR3 is TGTGCCAGCAGTTACGGGGCAGATGTATACAATGAGCAGTTCTTC.

Regarding this clone: At one end the junction does not follow the germline gene, possibly because of a read error. The chain joins TRBV4-1 to TRBJ2-7; the match to TRBD2 covers 8 bases. This CDR3 has 15 amino acids. In germline, CDR1 is MGHRA, CDR2 YSYEKL. The CDR3 loop reads CASSQDGSGTYEQYF. DNA of the CDR3: TGTGCCAGCAGCCAAGATGGTAGCGGGACCTACGAGCAGTACTTC.

This clone was detected only once. The chain joins TRBV5-5 to TRBJ2-7; no reliable D call. The germline V gene has CDR1 SGHKS and CDR2 YYEKEE (reference sequence). This CDR3 spans 16 amino acids. V was clipped by 0 bases and J by 1 base, with 14 bases between them. In DNA form, the CDR3 reads TGTGCCAGCAGCTTGGGGACCGACCTCGGGTCCTACGAGCAGTACTTC. Residues: CASSLGTDLGSYEQYF.

V and J are TRBV14 and TRBJ2-7; 9 positions agree with TRBD1. The CDR3 has 15 residues. The V segment lost 1 base and the J segment 4 bases; nucleotides outside the gene matches: 5. In germline, CDR1 is SGHDN, CDR2 FVKESK. CDR3 sequence (DNA): TGTGCCAGCAGCCAAGGACAGGGGGAATGGTACGAGCAGTACTTC. As protein: CASSQGQGEWYEQYF.

The CDR3 is CASSDPGANVLTF. The CDR3 DNA reads as TGTGCCAGCAGTGATCCCGGGGCCAACGTCCTGACTTTC. This chain links TRBV6-1 with TRBJ2-6, with D unresolved. The CDR3 has 13 amino acids. V lost 3 bases to trimming and J lost 4 bases, with 4 bases between them. The germline V gene encodes CDR1 MNHNS and CDR2 SASEGT.

V gene TRBV7-9 combines with J gene TRBJ2-1; TRBD2 might be the D (5 bases). The length of the CDR3 is 13 residues. From germline, CDR1 is SEHNR and CDR2 FQNEAQ (reference sequence). V was pared by 5 bases and J by 4 bases, with 9 bases between. The CDR3 bases are TGTGCCAGCAGCGCCCGGGGTTACAATGAGCAGTTCTTC. It yields the protein CASSARGYNEQFF. Full variable domain (rest looked up from reference TRBV7-9 and TRBJ2-1): DTGVSQNPRHKITKRGQNVTFRCDPISEHNRLYWYRQTLGQGPEFLTYFQNEAQLEKSRLLSDRFSAERPKGSFSTLEIQRTEQGDSAMYLCASSARGYNEQFFGPGTRLTVL.